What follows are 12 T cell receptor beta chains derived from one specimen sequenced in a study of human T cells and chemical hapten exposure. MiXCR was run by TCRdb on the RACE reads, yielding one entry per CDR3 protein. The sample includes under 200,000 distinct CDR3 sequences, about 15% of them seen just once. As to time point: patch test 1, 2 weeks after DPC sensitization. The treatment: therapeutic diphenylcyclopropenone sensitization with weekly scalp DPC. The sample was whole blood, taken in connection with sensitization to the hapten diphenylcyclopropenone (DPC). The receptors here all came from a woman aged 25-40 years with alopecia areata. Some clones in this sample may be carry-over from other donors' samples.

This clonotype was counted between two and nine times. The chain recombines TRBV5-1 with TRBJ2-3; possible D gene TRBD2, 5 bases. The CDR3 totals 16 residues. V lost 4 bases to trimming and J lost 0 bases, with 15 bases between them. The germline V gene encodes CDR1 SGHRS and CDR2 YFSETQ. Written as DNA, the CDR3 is TGCGCCAGCAGCCCTGGACTGTTGCAAAGCACAGATACGCAGTATTTT. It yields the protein CASSPGLLQSTDTQYF.

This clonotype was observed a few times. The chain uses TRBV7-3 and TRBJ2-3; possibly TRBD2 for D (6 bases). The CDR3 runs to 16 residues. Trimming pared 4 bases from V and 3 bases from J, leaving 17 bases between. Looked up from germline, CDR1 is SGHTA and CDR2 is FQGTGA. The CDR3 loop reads CASSSLGGAHTDTQYF. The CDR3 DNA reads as TGTGCCAGCAGCTCTCTCGGGGGAGCGCATACAGATACGCAGTATTTT. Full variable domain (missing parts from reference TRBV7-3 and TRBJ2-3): GAGVSQTPSNKVTEKGKYVELRCDPISGHTALYWYRQSLGQGPEFLIYFQGTGAADDSGLPNDRFFAVRPEGSVSTLKIQRTERGDSAVYLCASSSLGGAHTDTQYFGPGTRLTVL.

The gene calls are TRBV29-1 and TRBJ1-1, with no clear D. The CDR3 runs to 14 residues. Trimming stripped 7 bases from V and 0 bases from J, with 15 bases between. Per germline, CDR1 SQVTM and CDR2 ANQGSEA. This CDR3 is CSAMVGHMNTEAFF. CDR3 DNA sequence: TGCAGCGCGATGGTTGGGCACATGAACACTGAAGCTTTCTTT.

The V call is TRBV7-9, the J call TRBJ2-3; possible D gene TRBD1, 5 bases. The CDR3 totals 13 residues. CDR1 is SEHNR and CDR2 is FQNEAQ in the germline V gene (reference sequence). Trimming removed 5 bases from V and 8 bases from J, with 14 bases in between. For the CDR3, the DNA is TGTGCCAGCAGCCGACGGACACTCGGTACGCAGTATTTT. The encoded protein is CASSRRTLGTQYF.

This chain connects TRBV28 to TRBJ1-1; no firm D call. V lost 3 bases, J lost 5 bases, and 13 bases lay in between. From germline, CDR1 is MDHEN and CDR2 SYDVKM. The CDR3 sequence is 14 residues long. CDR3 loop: CASSFLGSGTEAFF. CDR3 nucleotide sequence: TGTGCCAGCAGTTTTCTCGGGAGCGGGACTGAAGCTTTCTTT.

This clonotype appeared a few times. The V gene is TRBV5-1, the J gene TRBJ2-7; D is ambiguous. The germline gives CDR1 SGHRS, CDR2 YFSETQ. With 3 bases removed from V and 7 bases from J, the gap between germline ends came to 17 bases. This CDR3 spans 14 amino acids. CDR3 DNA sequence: TGCGCCAGCAGCTCGGACGGAAGCCGGGTTGAGCAGTACTTC. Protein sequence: CASSSDGSRVEQYF.

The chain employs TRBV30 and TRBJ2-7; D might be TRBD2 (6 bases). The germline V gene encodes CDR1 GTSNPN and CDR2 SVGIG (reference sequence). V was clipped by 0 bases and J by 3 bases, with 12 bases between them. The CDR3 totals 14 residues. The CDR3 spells CAWSVGGRHYEQYF. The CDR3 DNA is TGTGCCTGGAGTGTGGGGGGACGGCACTACGAGCAGTACTTC.

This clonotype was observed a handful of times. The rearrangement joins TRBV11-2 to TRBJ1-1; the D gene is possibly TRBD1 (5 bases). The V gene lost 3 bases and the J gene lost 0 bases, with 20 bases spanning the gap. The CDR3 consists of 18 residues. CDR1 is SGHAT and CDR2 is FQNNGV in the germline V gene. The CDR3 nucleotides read TGTGCCAGCAGCTTCCTCCAGGGCGTTGACAGCTTGAACACTGAAGCTTTCTTT. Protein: CASSFLQGVDSLNTEAFF.

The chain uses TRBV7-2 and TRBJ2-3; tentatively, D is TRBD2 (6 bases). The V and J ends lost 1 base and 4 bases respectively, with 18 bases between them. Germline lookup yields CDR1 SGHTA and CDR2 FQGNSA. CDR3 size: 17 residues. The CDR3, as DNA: TGTGCCAGCAGCTTAGACTTGGGGGGACCAAGTTCAGATACGCAGTATTTT. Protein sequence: CASSLDLGGPSSDTQYF.

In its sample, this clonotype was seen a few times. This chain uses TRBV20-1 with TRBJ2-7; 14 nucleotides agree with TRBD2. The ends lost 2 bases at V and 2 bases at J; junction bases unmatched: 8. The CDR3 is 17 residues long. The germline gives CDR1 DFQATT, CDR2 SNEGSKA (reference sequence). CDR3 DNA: TGCAGTGCTAGACCTCACCTGACTAGCGGGAGGGCCTACGAGCAGTACTTC. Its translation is CSARPHLTSGRAYEQYF.

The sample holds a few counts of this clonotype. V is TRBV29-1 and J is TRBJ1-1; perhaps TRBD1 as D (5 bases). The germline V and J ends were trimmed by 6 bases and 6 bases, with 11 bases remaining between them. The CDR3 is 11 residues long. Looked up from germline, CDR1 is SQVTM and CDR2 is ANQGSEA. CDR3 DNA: TGCAGCGTGCGTCAGGGACCTGAAGCTTTCTTT. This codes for CSVRQGPEAFF.

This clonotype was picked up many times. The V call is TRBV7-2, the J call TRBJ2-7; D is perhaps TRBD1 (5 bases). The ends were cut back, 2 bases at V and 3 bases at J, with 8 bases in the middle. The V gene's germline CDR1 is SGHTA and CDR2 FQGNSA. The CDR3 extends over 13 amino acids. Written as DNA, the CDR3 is TGTGCCAGCAGCTTACCGACAGTCTACGAGCAGTACTTC. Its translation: CASSLPTVYEQYF. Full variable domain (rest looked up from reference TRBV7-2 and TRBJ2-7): GAGVSQSPSNKVTEKGKDVELRCDPISGHTALYWYRQSLGQGLEFLIYFQGNSAPDKSGLPSDRFSAERTGGSVSTLTIQRTQQEDSAVYLCASSLPTVYEQYFGPGTRLTVT.